One and the same sample provided the 26 T cell receptor beta chains below, sequenced in a study of Ad26.COV2.S vaccination and SARS-CoV-2 variants (dated by TCRdb to the early 2020s). The method was the immunoSEQ multiplex PCR assay. TCRdb re-hosts the immuneACCESS table, in-frame sequences only. Its copies lack some clones; in the studies checked, an unresolved V gene accounts for under half of them, and the cause for the rest is not known. This sample lists roughly 700,000 clones; roughly 90% were detected once. The top ten constitute about 1.5% of the sample. This specimen's treatment or condition label, per the study, means: around 19 received Ad26.COV2.S at low or high dose, single or two shots; about 5 received placebo; per-sample allocation not given. Repertoires of vaccine and placebo recipients were sequenced from samples collected on day 63 after the first injection. The specimen was peripheral blood, collected in a trial of Ad26.COV2.S vaccine versus placebo. The receptors were sampled from a person aged 18-65 years who received the Ad26.COV2.S COVID-19 vaccine or a placebo.

The rearrangement joins TRBV2 to TRBJ2-2, with D possibly being TRBD1 (6 bases). The CDR3 runs 15 residues. Between the trimmed V and J ends, which lost 3 bases and 4 bases, there was a span of 12 bases. CDR1 is SNHLY, CDR2 FYNNEI, per germline. The CDR3 nucleotides are TGTGCCAGCAGTGAGGGCAGGGGATCCACCGGGGAGCTGTTTTTT. Protein sequence: CASSEGRGSTGELFF.

The V gene is TRBV18, the J gene TRBJ1-2; D is possibly TRBD1 (5 bases). V lost 3 bases, J lost 3 bases, and 23 bases lay in between. Looked up from germline, CDR1 is KGHSH and CDR2 is LQKENI. The CDR3 has 18 amino acids. In nucleotides, the CDR3 is TGTGCCAGCTCACCTGGGGCATCAGGCAAAGTATGGGACTATGGCTACACCTTC. It specifies CASSPGASGKVWDYGYTF.

The chain is built from TRBV7-2 and TRBJ2-7; D not certain. Trimming shortened V by 5 bases and J by 3 bases, and 11 bases separated the two germline ends. In germline, CDR1 is SGHTA, CDR2 FQGNSA. CDR3 length: 13 amino acids. In nucleotides, the CDR3 is TGTGCCAGCAGCCCTCGTACCAACTACGAGCAGTACTTC. Translated, it gives CASSPRTNYEQYF.

V is TRBV6-2 or TRBV6-3 and J is TRBJ1-2, with 8 bases aligning to TRBD1. V was pared by 0 bases and J by 6 bases, with 6 bases of the junction left unmatched. CDR1 and CDR2 (germline): MNHEY, SVGEGT. The CDR3 contains 15 residues. In DNA form, the CDR3 reads TGTGCCAGCAGTTACTCGCTCGGACAGGGAAATGGCTACACCTTC. Amino acid sequence: CASSYSLGQGNGYTF.

The rearrangement joins TRBV6-2 or TRBV6-3 to TRBJ2-3; 8 nucleotides agree with TRBD1. Germline V CDR1 and CDR2: MNHEY, SVGEGT. V lost 6 bases and J lost 4; bases outside the gene matches: 9. The CDR3 is made up of 15 amino acids. The DNA of the CDR3 is TGTGCCAGCAGCCTGGACAGGGATAAGTCAGATACGCAGTATTTT. It is translated as CASSLDRDKSDTQYF.

The chain combines TRBV10-3 with TRBJ2-2; TRBD2 matches 8 bases. Germline V CDR1 and CDR2: ENHRY, SYGVKD. The CDR3 runs to 19 residues. The V gene end was trimmed by 6 bases and the J gene end by 1 base; junction bases not matched to a gene: 16. CDR3 coding DNA: TGTGCCATCAGCGCCCTGTCCACGATAGCGGGGATGAACACCGGGGAGCTGTTTTTT. It is translated as CAISALSTIAGMNTGELFF.

This clone was observed a single time. This chain links TRBV3-1 (or the pseudogene TRBV3-2) with TRBJ2-1; D may be TRBD1 (5 bases). The CDR3 has 14 residues. V was trimmed by 6 bases and J by 4 bases, leaving 13 bases between them. Germline V CDR1 and CDR2: LGHDT, YNNKEL (reference sequence). The CDR3, as DNA: TGTGCCAGCAGACGCGGACAATTATACAATGAGCAGTTCTTC. Encoded protein: CASRRGQLYNEQFF.

V and J are TRBV6-6 and TRBJ1-1; maybe TRBD1 (6 bases). Per germline, CDR1 MNHNY and CDR2 SVGAGI (reference sequence). The CDR3 has 12 amino acids. V dropped 8 bases and J dropped 3 bases, with 10 bases sitting between them. The CDR3 coding sequence is TGTGCCAGCGGGTACAGGGACACTGAAGCTTTCTTT. Encoded protein: CASGYRDTEAFF.

The V call is TRBV10-3, the J call TRBJ2-1; D not certain. The CDR3 has 13 residues. CDR1 ENHRY and CDR2 SYGVKD come from the germline V gene. The V end was cut by 4 bases, the J end by 8 bases, with 12 bases between. This CDR3 is CAISATQFDEQFF. The CDR3 DNA sequence: TGTGCCATCAGTGCAACACAATTTGATGAGCAGTTCTTC.

This clone was recorded once. The chain links TRBV3-1 (or the pseudogene TRBV3-2) to TRBJ2-7, with 11 nucleotides matching TRBD2. The length of the CDR3 is 14 residues. V was pared by 4 bases and J by 3 bases, with 2 bases of the junction left unmatched. CDR1 is LGHDT, CDR2 YNNKEL, per germline (reference sequence). The CDR3: CASSLSGRDYEQYF. The CDR3 region has the DNA TGTGCCAGCAGCCTTAGCGGGAGGGACTACGAGCAGTACTTC.

J is TRBJ2-7 and V is TRBV18, with a weak D call TRBD1 (5 bases). With 6 bases removed from V and 3 bases from J, the gap between germline ends came to 15 bases. Germline-derived CDR1 and CDR2 are KGHSH and LQKENI. This CDR3 region has 14 residues. CDR3 protein: CASSSSTGRYEQYF. The DNA of the CDR3 is TGTGCCAGCTCCAGTAGTACAGGACGCTACGAGCAGTACTTC. The entire variable domain, with the rest obtained from reference TRBV18 and TRBJ2-7, is as follows: NAGVMQNPRHLVRRRGQEARLRCSPMKGHSHVYWYRQLPEEGLKFMVYLQKENIIDESGMPKERFSAEFPKEGPSILRIQQVVRGDSAAYFCASSSSTGRYEQYFGPGTRLTVT.

V is TRBV19 and J is TRBJ1-5, with TRBD1 matching over 8 bases. CDR3 length: 17 amino acids. CDR1 is LNHDA, CDR2 SQIVND, per germline (reference sequence). J was trimmed by 2 bases and V by 4 bases; bases with no gene match: 10. CDR3 in DNA: TGTGCCAGTAGTACTTGGGACAGGATGAGGGGCAATCAGCCCCAGCATTTT. Amino acid sequence: CASSTWDRMRGNQPQHF.

The rearrangement uses TRBV5-1 and TRBJ1-1; D ambiguous. V was cut by 7 bases and J by 2 bases, with 9 bases left in between. The CDR3 loop spans 12 amino acids. Germline-derived CDR1 and CDR2 are SGHRS and YFSETQ. CDR3 protein: CASGEINTEAFF. Here the CDR3 DNA reads TGCGCCAGCGGCGAGATCAACACTGAAGCTTTCTTT.

The V call is TRBV29-1, the J call TRBJ2-3; tentative D call: TRBD2 (6 bases). Germline CDR1 and CDR2: SQVTM and ANQGSEA. The CDR3 extends over 11 amino acids. Deletions cut 7 bases from V and 4 bases from J, with 9 bases between. CDR3 residues: CSGGTSDTQYF. Here the CDR3 DNA reads TGCAGCGGTGGGACTTCAGATACGCAGTATTTT.

The rearrangement joins TRBV11-2 to TRBJ2-7, with 7 nucleotides matching TRBD2. Germline CDR1 is SGHAT and CDR2 is FQNNGV. V was clipped by 1 base and J by 4 bases; unmatched bases: 4. The CDR3 loop spans 14 amino acids. The CDR3 DNA is TGTGCCAGCAGCTTAGCCCTAGCGGTATACGAGCAGTACTTC. Translating it yields CASSLALAVYEQYF.

J is TRBJ2-1 and V is TRBV9, with no clear D. The CDR3 covers 13 residues. CDR1 SGDLS and CDR2 YYNGEE come from the germline V gene. V gave up 3 bases and J gave up 9 bases, with 13 bases separating them. CDR3 protein: CASSELGLGEQFF. The CDR3, as DNA: TGTGCCAGCAGCGAGCTGGGTTTGGGTGAGCAGTTCTTC. Full variable domain (remainder filled in from reference TRBV9 and TRBJ2-1): DSGVTQTPKHLITATGQRVTLRCSPRSGDLSVYWYQQSLDQGLQFLIQYYNGEERAKGNILERFSAQQFPDLHSELNLSSLELGDSALYFCASSELGLGEQFFGPGTRLTVL.

The chain links TRBV5-4 to TRBJ1-3, with D tentatively TRBD1 (5 bases). Deletions cut 0 bases from V and 0 bases from J, with 7 bases between. This CDR3 is 15 amino acids long. Germline CDR1 is SGHNT and CDR2 is YYREEE (reference sequence). Written as DNA, the CDR3 is TGTGCCAGCAGCTTGGCCGGGGGCTCTGGAAACACCATATATTTT. Encoded protein: CASSLAGGSGNTIYF.

The rearrangement uses TRBV7-9 and TRBJ1-2, with D perhaps matching TRBD1 (5 bases). The CDR3 is 16 residues long. The germline V and J ends were trimmed by 5 bases and 2 bases, with 18 bases remaining between them. Germline V CDR1 and CDR2: SEHNR, FQNEAQ (reference sequence). The CDR3, as DNA: TGTGCCAGCAGCCACTCCCTGGGGGAAGGAAACTATGGCTACACCTTC. Amino acid sequence: CASSHSLGEGNYGYTF. Full variable domain (missing parts from reference TRBV7-9 and TRBJ1-2): DTGVSQNPRHKITKRGQNVTFRCDPISEHNRLYWYRQTLGQGPEFLTYFQNEAQLEKSRLLSDRFSAERPKGSFSTLEIQRTEQGDSAMYLCASSHSLGEGNYGYTFGSGTRLTVV.

The V gene is TRBV12-5, the J gene TRBJ2-7; 7 bases map to TRBD1. Unmatched junction bases numbered 7, after V lost 1 base and J lost 7 bases. Per germline, CDR1 LGHNT and CDR2 FRNRAP. The CDR3 is made up of 14 amino acids. Here the CDR3 DNA reads TGTGCTAGTGGTTTGGATAGGGGGCCGGGGGAGCAGTACTTC. Its protein product is CASGLDRGPGEQYF.

The chain links TRBV19 to TRBJ2-1; 13 nucleotides match TRBD2. CDR3 size: 15 residues. From germline, CDR1 is LNHDA and CDR2 SQIVND (reference sequence). Trimming removed 6 bases from V and 8 bases from J; junction bases left unmatched: 7. The CDR3 coding sequence is TGTGCCAGTAGCCCGGGACTAGCGGGACGGGATGAGCAGTTCTTC. Its protein product is CASSPGLAGRDEQFF.

This chain joins TRBV10-3 and TRBJ2-5, with D hard to call. CDR3 size: 13 residues. Germline-derived CDR1 and CDR2 are ENHRY and SYGVKD. V gave up 6 bases and J gave up 0 bases, with 8 bases separating them. The chain's CDR3 is CAIRKRDQETQYF. CDR3 sequence (DNA): TGTGCCATCAGGAAACGGGACCAAGAGACCCAGTACTTC.

The CDR3 here is CASSGGADRLSGNTIYF. The CDR3, as DNA: TGTGCCAGCAGCGGGGGGGCCGACAGACTCTCTGGAAACACCATATATTTT. The genes are TRBV5-5 and TRBJ1-3; possible D gene TRBD1, 6 bases. Deletions cut 4 bases from V and 0 bases from J, with 17 bases between. This CDR3 is built from 17 residues. Germline V gene lookup returns CDR1 SGHKS and CDR2 YYEKEE (reference sequence).

This clone was detected once. Its ends do not fully match the called genes, so a read error is possible. Other DNA sequences within the sample encode an identical CDR3. V gene TRBV7-2 combines with J gene TRBJ2-2, with 7 bases matching TRBD1. The germline CDR1 and CDR2 sequences are SGHTA and FQGNSA. The CDR3 sequence is 14 residues long. The CDR3 DNA reads TGCGCCAGCAGACAGGGATTTGGAGCCGGGGAGCTGTTTTTT. This gives the protein CASRQGFGAGELFF.

The chain employs TRBV4-3 and TRBJ2-1; D ambiguous. CDR1 is LGHNA, CDR2 YSLEER, per germline. V was trimmed by 3 bases and J by 8 bases, leaving 11 bases between them. This CDR3 is 13 amino acids long. This CDR3 is CASSHQEGYEQFF. CDR3 DNA sequence: TGCGCCAGCAGCCATCAGGAAGGCTATGAGCAGTTCTTC.

This clone was counted between two and nine times. The rearrangement joins TRBV15 to TRBJ1-1; no firm D call. Germline V gives CDR1 LNHNV, CDR2 YYDKDF (reference sequence). The CDR3 spans 15 residues. Trimming removed 1 base at V and 5 bases at J, with 14 bases between. The chain's CDR3 is CATSRVTETETEAFF. The DNA for the CDR3 is TGTGCCACCAGCAGAGTTACAGAAACGGAGACTGAAGCTTTCTTT. Based on the CDR3 plus reference TRBV15 and TRBJ1-1, the full variable domain is DAMVIQNPRYQVTQFGKPVTLSCSQTLNHNVMYWYQQKSSQAPKLLFHYYDKDFNNEADTPDNFQSRRPNTSFCFLDIRSPGLGDTAMYLCATSRVTETETEAFFGQGTRLTVV.

This chain links TRBV6-1 with TRBJ1-1; 9 bases are a match to TRBD1. CDR3 size: 16 residues. After removal of 4 bases from V and 10 bases from J, the junction contained 16 bases not matched to a gene. Per the germline V gene, CDR1 is MNHNS and CDR2 is SASEGT. DNA of the CDR3: TGTGCCAGCAGTGCCCCGGGACAGGGTAACTCTCGGGCAGCTTTCTTT. This encodes CASSAPGQGNSRAAFF.